This paragraph covers one TCR beta chain sequence. The target antigen is unknown. Germline V gene sequence: CDR1 SGHTA, CDR2 FQGNSA. V shed 4 bases and J shed 3 bases, with 16 bases lying between them. This CDR3 contains 15 residues. The PCR ran on 60 Vbeta and 13 Jbeta primers. Repertoires were generated with immunoSEQ multiplex PCR, while TCRdb's copy carries only in-frame clones and drops some. Seen here are approximately 97,000 clones, 81% observed once, and the top ten hold under 5.5%. The record originates from a study of cytomegalovirus exposure and HLA in healthy donors. Study-level findings and limits: Within an earlier analysis, most TCR beta V segments proved productive either about 90% or about 30% of the time.

The chain links TRBV7-2 to TRBJ2-7; possibly TRBD2 for D (6 bases). The origin of this receptor is a woman between 70 and 85 years old in good health and CMV-seropositive. Specimen: PBMCs. The CDR3 bases are TGTGCCAGCAGCTCTCTAGCGCGACAATACTACGAGCAGTACTTC. It specifies CASSSLARQYYEQYF.